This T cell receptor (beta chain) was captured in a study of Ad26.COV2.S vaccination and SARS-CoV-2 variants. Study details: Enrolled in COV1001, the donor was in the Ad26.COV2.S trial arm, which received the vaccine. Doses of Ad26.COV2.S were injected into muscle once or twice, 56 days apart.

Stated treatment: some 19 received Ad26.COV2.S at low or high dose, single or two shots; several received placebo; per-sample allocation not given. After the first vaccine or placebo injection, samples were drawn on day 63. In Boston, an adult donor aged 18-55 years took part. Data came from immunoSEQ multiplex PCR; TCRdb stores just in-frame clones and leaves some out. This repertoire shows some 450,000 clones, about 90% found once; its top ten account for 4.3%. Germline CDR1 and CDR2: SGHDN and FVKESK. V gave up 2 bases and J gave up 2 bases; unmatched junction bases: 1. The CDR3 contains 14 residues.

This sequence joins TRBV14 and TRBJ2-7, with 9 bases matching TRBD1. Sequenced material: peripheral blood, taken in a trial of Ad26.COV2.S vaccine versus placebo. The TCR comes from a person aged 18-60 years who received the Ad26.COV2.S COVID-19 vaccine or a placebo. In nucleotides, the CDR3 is TGTGCCAGCAGCCAAAGACAGGGGGCCTACGAGCAGTACTTC. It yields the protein CASSQRQGAYEQYF.